These T cell receptor beta chains were read from a single sample in a study of blood T cell repertoires in COVID-19. This table comes from immunoSEQ multiplex PCR, and its TCRdb copy is limited to in-frame clones, with some not included. The sample records about 410,000 clones, roughly 91% being singletons. The sample was PBMCs or T cells enriched from blood (not recorded which). These receptor sequences come from a woman in her twenties or thirties who had recovered from COVID-19. Each CDR3 is given with its conserved first and last residue. The D gene is left open where the match is weak.

V gene,D gene,J gene,CDR3 DNA,CDR3 protein
TRBV2,TRBD1,TRBJ1-2,TGTGCCAGCAGCCCCGGACAGGGATACTATGGCTACACCTTC,CASSPGQGYYGYTF
TRBV12-5,-,TRBJ1-2,TGTGCTAGCCTAGAGTGGGCTAACTATGGCTACACCTTC,CASLEWANYGYTF
TRBV19,-,TRBJ1-5,TGTGCCAGTAGACCGGACACTTATCGCAATCAGCCCCAGCATTTT,CASRPDTYRNQPQHF
TRBV7-2,TRBD1,TRBJ2-1,TGTGCCAGCAGCTTAACAGGGGGCAGCTACAATGAGCAGTTCTTC,CASSLTGGSYNEQFF
TRBV3-1/TRBV3-2,TRBD1,TRBJ1-3,TGTGCCAGCAGACACAGGGGTCTCTCTGGAAACACCATATATTTT,CASRHRGLSGNTIYF
TRBV18,TRBD2,TRBJ2-7,TGTGCCAGCTCGTCTAGCGGGGGGCAATACGAGCAGTACTTC,CASSSSGGQYEQYF
TRBV25-1,TRBD1,TRBJ1-1,TGTGCCAGCAGTGAACTCGGGACAGGGGTCGCACCCACTGAAGCTTTCTTT,CASSELGTGVAPTEAFF
TRBV11-2,TRBD1,TRBJ1-2,TGTGCCAGCAGCTTACCACAGACAGGGGATGATGGCTACACCTTC,CASSLPQTGDDGYTF
TRBV5-5,-,TRBJ1-3,TGTGCCAGCAGCTTTATCCAGGGCCTATCTGGAAACACCATATATTTT,CASSFIQGLSGNTIYF
TRBV5-1,-,TRBJ1-6,TGCGCCAGCAGCTTGAGCCTCCGGAGCTCCTATAATTCACCCCTCCACTTT,CASSLSLRSSYNSPLHF
TRBV7-6,-,TRBJ1-5,TGTGCCAGCAGCTTAAGTGCAGGGGACAATCAGCCCCAGCATTTT,CASSLSAGDNQPQHF